This entry lists 14 T cell receptor beta chains sequenced from one sample in a study of shared clonotypes between healthy human individuals. Profiled with immunoSEQ multiplex PCR; TCRdb holds only in-frame clones, not every one. The repertoire holds approximately 1,500,000 clones, more than 95% seen once, with 0.95% to 1.5% in the top ten. The sample consisted of naive CD4+ T cells sorted from blood. The subset: CD45RA+ positively selected. The receptor set was obtained from a young man in good health.

DNA of the CDR3: TGCGCCAGCAGCCCATGGACAGGGGGCATTCCAGAGACCCAGTACTTC. It is translated as CASSPWTGGIPETQYF. The rearrangement uses TRBV5-1 and TRBJ2-5; 11 nucleotides agree with TRBD1. Germline CDR1 reads SGHRS; CDR2 reads YFSETQ. This CDR3 spans 16 amino acids. Trimming at V came to 4 bases and at J to 4 bases, leaving 9 bases not matched to a gene.

This sequence joins TRBV27 and TRBJ1-2; D call uncertain. The CDR3 runs to 13 residues. Germline V gives CDR1 MNHEY, CDR2 SMNVEV (reference sequence). V was pared by 3 bases and J by 3 bases, with 8 bases between. This CDR3 reads CASSFQDHYGYTF. The CDR3 DNA follows: TGTGCCAGCAGTTTCCAGGATCACTATGGCTACACCTTC.

The table lists this clone with a count of one. This chain joins TRBV2 and TRBJ2-2; TRBD2 matches at 10 bases. V shed 5 bases and J 7 bases; nucleotides not matched to a gene: 4. The CDR3 totals 14 residues. Germline CDR1 is SNHLY and CDR2 is FYNNEI. The CDR3 DNA is TGTGCCAGCAGTACCGGGACTAGCGTCGGGGAGCTGTTTTTT. Translation gives CASSTGTSVGELFF.

The CDR3 sequence: CASSLNVPSYEQYF. In nucleotides, the CDR3 is TGTGCCAGCAGTTTAAATGTACCCTCCTACGAGCAGTACTTC. The V and J genes are TRBV28 and TRBJ2-7; D gene uncertain. Germline V CDR1 and CDR2: MDHEN, SYDVKM. This CDR3 has 14 residues. Trimming removed 2 bases from V and 0 bases from J, with 8 bases in between.

The CDR3 DNA reads TGTGCCAGCAGTTTTTGGCAGGGGGCGCCCGGGGCCAACGTCCTGACTTTC. Translation: CASSFWQGAPGANVLTF. The rearrangement uses TRBV28 and TRBJ2-6, with 8 bases that match TRBD1. The length of the CDR3 is 17 residues. Unmatched junction bases numbered 8, after V lost 3 bases and J lost 4 bases. CDR1 is MDHEN and CDR2 is SYDVKM in the germline V gene.

V and J are TRBV4-3 and TRBJ2-1; 12 nucleotides align to TRBD2. J was trimmed by 9 bases and V by 3 bases; bases with no gene match: 9. The V gene's germline CDR1 is LGHNA and CDR2 YSLEER. The CDR3 extends over 16 amino acids. The CDR3 loop is CASSQQTSGRTVEQFF. The CDR3 DNA sequence: TGCGCCAGCAGCCAGCAGACTAGCGGGAGAACGGTTGAGCAGTTCTTC.

V usage is TRBV5-3 and J usage is TRBJ1-2; D gene unclear. TRBV5-3 is an ORF, with its function uncertain. This CDR3 contains 13 residues. The ends were cut back, 8 bases at V and 5 bases at J, with 16 bases in the middle. CDR3 bases: TGTGCCAGCGTCGCCCCCTCCGGATATGGCTACACCTTC. It yields the protein CASVAPSGYGYTF.

The chain is built from TRBV7-4 and TRBJ2-7; D is ambiguous. The CDR3 sequence is 17 residues long. Germline V gives CDR1 SGHVT, CDR2 SQSDAQ. Trimming took 5 bases from V and 6 from J, leaving 26 bases between them. Here the CDR3 reads CASSHHSRSSLVCEQYF. Written as DNA, the CDR3 is TGTGCCAGCAGCCACCACTCTAGGTCTTCCCTCGTTTGCGAGCAGTACTTC.

This chain links TRBV7-9 with TRBJ1-1, with D hard to call. The CDR3 has 15 residues. Germline V gives CDR1 SEHNR, CDR2 FQNEAQ (reference sequence). Trimming removed 1 base at V and 1 base at J, with 10 bases between. This chain's CDR3 is CASSLGEKENTEAFF. The CDR3 DNA sequence: TGTGCCAGCAGCTTAGGAGAGAAGGAGAACACTGAAGCTTTCTTT.

V usage is TRBV7-2 and J usage is TRBJ1-1; no firm D call. Trimming removed 5 bases at V and 3 bases at J, with 13 bases between. The CDR3 spans 14 residues. Germline V gene sequence: CDR1 SGHTA, CDR2 FQGNSA. Here the CDR3 reads CASSRAHRDTEAFF. The CDR3 nucleotides are TGTGCCAGCAGCCGGGCCCATAGGGACACTGAAGCTTTCTTT.

This chain connects TRBV4-3 to TRBJ1-2; 7 bases are shared with TRBD1. Germline V gene sequence: CDR1 LGHNA, CDR2 YSLEER. V gave up 6 bases and J gave up 4 bases; unmatched junction bases: 11. The CDR3 runs to 15 residues. The CDR3 loop is CASSPAAGGSYGYTF. In DNA form, the CDR3 reads TGCGCCAGCAGTCCCGCGGCAGGGGGTTCCTATGGCTACACCTTC.

This chain joins TRBV28 and TRBJ1-2; tentatively, D is TRBD1 (6 bases). CDR1 is MDHEN, CDR2 SYDVKM, per germline. V lost 2 bases, J lost 7 bases, and 11 bases lay in between. This CDR3 is 13 amino acids long. The CDR3: CASSLKGTLGYTF. The CDR3 region has the DNA TGTGCCAGCAGTTTAAAGGGGACACTTGGCTACACCTTC.

This clone was seen a single time. The V gene is TRBV11-2, the J gene TRBJ2-2; TRBD2 might be the D (6 bases). The CDR3 is 16 amino acids. The germline V gene encodes CDR1 SGHAT and CDR2 FQNNGV. Trimming removed 2 bases from V and 5 bases from J, with 15 bases in between. DNA for the CDR3: TGTGCCAGCAGCTTAAGTTGGGGCGGGGCTACCGGGGAGCTGTTTTTT. It encodes CASSLSWGGATGELFF.

The chain carries TRBV29-1 and TRBJ2-1; D perhaps matches TRBD1 (6 bases). CDR1 SQVTM and CDR2 ANQGSEA come from the germline V gene. Trimming removed 4 bases at V and 2 bases at J, with 15 bases between. The CDR3 has 15 amino acids. Written as DNA, the CDR3 is TGCAGCGTTGTGGCAGGGGTTTTAGCCTACAATGAGCAGTTCTTC. It encodes CSVVAGVLAYNEQFF.